The entry below describes one T cell receptor beta chain. No cognate antigen has been identified for it. One base away there is no much larger clone; base qualities are not given. Reading from cysteine to phenylalanine, the CDR3 counts 15 amino acids. Just the 45-base CDR3 DNA is kept, in frame starting at base 1. At the junction V is shortened by 3 bases and J by 1 base, with 10 bases in between. From the germline V gene (reference sequence), CDR1 is LNHDA and CDR2 is SQIVND. Interpreted using the paper, the treatment or condition label stands for: preoperative locoregional IRX-2 cytokine immunotherapy. The samples were obtained from a phase Ib study that tested preoperative, locoregional IRX-2 cytokine immunotherapy meant to prime immune responses. Donors were patients with early-stage breast cancer who received IRX-2 before surgery. This entry comes from a study of preoperative IRX-2 immunotherapy in early breast cancer (dated by TCRdb to between 2018 and 2020).

The library was prepared using the immunoSEQ multiplex PCR assay. The source is immuneACCESS, and TCRdb retained only in-frame sequences with V and J called. Part of the clones is not carried over; for the studies checked, unresolved V genes explain less than half of this, and the remainder is unexplained. The sample table contains 24,000 or so clones; only one count was recorded for 85% to 95% of them. The ten largest make up 15% to 20% of the sample. This sample comprised tumor tissue, obtained after IRX-2 immunotherapy. The receptor chain draws on TRBV19 and TRBJ1-5, and perhaps TRBD1 as D gene, on 6 matching bases. The receptor comes from a human donor with breast cancer. Read as DNA, the sequence is TGTGCCAGTAGTATGTGGGGACAAAGCAATCAGCCCCAGCATTTT. This gives the protein CASSMWGQSNQPQHF. The full variable domain, with segments outside the CDR3 supplied by the reference TRBV19 and TRBJ1-5 proteins, appears as DGGITQSPKYLFRKEGQNVTLSCEQNLNHDAMYWYRQDPGQGLRLIYYSQIVNDFQKGDIAEGYSVSREKKESFPLTVTSAQKNPTAFYLCASSMWGQSNQPQHFGDGTRLSIL.